This record concerns one T cell receptor (beta chain) sequence. This sample was taken from a study of blood T cell repertoires in COVID-19. In the study overall: PBMCs, B-cell-depleted T cells, or T cells provided the cDNA or gDNA that made up the material.

CDR3 length: 16 residues. CDR1 WSHSY and CDR2 SAAADI come from the germline V gene. V was clipped by 10 bases and J by 6 bases; unmatched bases: 16. Original handling: Amplification with reference gene primers provided the estimates of nucleated cell counts. The repertoire was sequenced with immunoSEQ multiplex PCR; TCRdb's copy has only in-frame clones and lacks some. V and J calls and clone size come straight from that table; D and trimming were deduced from the DNA. This table holds tens of thousands of clones, roughly 86% found once. The receptor was isolated from a human donor with acute or convalescent COVID-19. The donor label of this sample is uncertain. The sequenced material came from peripheral blood. The chain recombines TRBV10-2 with TRBJ2-1; 9 bases are a match to TRBD1. CDR3 amino acids: CATYNVLGQGSNEQFF. The CDR3 coding sequence is TGCGCCACCTACAATGTATTGGGACAGGGCTCCAATGAGCAGTTCTTC.